Given below is one T cell receptor (beta chain) in context. The entry originates in a study of blood T cell repertoires in COVID-19. Sequencing used immunoSEQ multiplex PCR; TCRdb keeps in-frame clones, though not all of them. The sample contains approximately 500,000 clones, 85% to 90% of which appear only once. The clonotype originates from a woman between 45 and 60 years old with COVID-19, enrolled during active disease. Sequencing input: peripheral blood.

The CDR3 coding sequence is TGTGCTAGTGGTCTCATGCCCGGTCTCGGGGATGGCTACACCTTC. It codes for CASGLMPGLGDGYTF. V is TRBV12-5 and J is TRBJ1-2; D gene unclear. Germline V gene data show CDR1 as LGHNT and CDR2 as FRNRAP. CDR3 size: 15 residues. The V end was cut by 5 bases, the J end by 6 bases, with 19 bases between.